The next 17 T cell receptor beta chains were all read from a single sample in a study of blood T cell repertoires in COVID-19. Clones were read by immunoSEQ multiplex PCR, and TCRdb kept only the in-frame ones, dropping some. The sample consists of roughly 70,000 clones, about 86% of them appearing once. The sample comprised peripheral blood. Receptors originate from a man at least 80 years old with COVID-19, enrolled during active disease.

This sequence joins TRBV7-2 and TRBJ2-5; 7 nucleotides line up with TRBD2. The CDR3 has 14 amino acids. V shed 1 base and J 2 bases; nucleotides not matched to a gene: 1. Looked up from germline, CDR1 is SGHTA and CDR2 is FQGNSA. This CDR3 reads CASSLGTRQETQYF. Written as DNA, the CDR3 is TGTGCCAGCAGCTTAGGGACTAGGCAAGAGACCCAGTACTTC.

The CDR3 region is CASSATEPRSGNTIYF. CDR3 coding DNA: TGTGCCAGCAGCGCCACAGAGCCGCGCTCTGGAAACACCATATATTTT. The chain carries TRBV5-5 and TRBJ1-3; D gene unclear. Germline V gene sequence: CDR1 SGHKS, CDR2 YYEKEE (reference sequence). V was trimmed by 4 bases and J by 0 bases, leaving 14 bases between them. This CDR3 is 16 amino acids long.

The V gene is TRBV6-2 or TRBV6-3, the J gene TRBJ2-1; D is perhaps TRBD2 (6 bases). Germline assignment: CDR1 MNHEY and CDR2 SVGEGT. The CDR3 runs to 15 residues. The ends were cut back, 6 bases at V and 9 bases at J, with 21 bases in the middle. The CDR3, as DNA: TGTGCCAGCAGCCGGACTGGCGGGGATCGGGGTGAGCAGTTCTTC. It yields the protein CASSRTGGDRGEQFF.

The CDR3 is CASSSSGGGDREKLFF. Here the CDR3 DNA reads TGTGCCAGCAGTTCATCTGGGGGAGGGGATAGGGAAAAACTGTTTTTT. V gene TRBV6-5 combines with J gene TRBJ1-4; a possible D gene is TRBD1 (5 bases). This CDR3 is 16 amino acids long. V lost 4 bases and J 8 bases, leaving 20 bases between the germline ends. The germline gives CDR1 MNHEY, CDR2 SVGAGI.

The rearrangement joins TRBV9 to TRBJ1-3; TRBD1 might be the D (5 bases). In germline, CDR1 is SGDLS, CDR2 YYNGEE. This CDR3 has 16 amino acids. V dropped 0 bases and J dropped 0 bases, with 10 bases sitting between them. This CDR3 reads CASSVEGRVSGNTIYF. CDR3 in DNA: TGTGCCAGCAGCGTAGAGGGCAGGGTCTCTGGAAACACCATATATTTT.

This chain uses TRBV19 with TRBJ2-7; possibly TRBD1 for D (5 bases). This CDR3 has 12 residues. Germline CDR1 is LNHDA and CDR2 is SQIVND (reference sequence). Trimming shortened V by 4 bases and J by 5 bases, and 9 bases separated the two germline ends. The CDR3 spells CASSTRQHEQYF. As DNA, the CDR3 is TGTGCCAGTAGTACCAGACAGCACGAGCAGTACTTC.

The chain carries TRBV6-2 or TRBV6-3 and TRBJ2-6; TRBD1 aligns across 7 bases. The junction had 4 bases not matched to a gene; V was cut back by 6 bases and J by 2 bases. CDR1 is MNHEY and CDR2 is SVGEGT in the germline V gene. The CDR3 covers 15 residues. CDR3 nucleotides: TGTGCCAGCAGCCGTGACAGGGCTGGGGCCAACGTCCTGACTTTC. Translation gives CASSRDRAGANVLTF.

The chain has TRBV29-1 and TRBJ2-3; D is possibly TRBD1 (6 bases). Trimming cost V 2 bases and J 0 bases, with 9 bases left between them. This CDR3 spans 14 amino acids. The V gene's germline CDR1 is SQVTM and CDR2 ANQGSEA. CDR3 protein: CSVERDISTDTQYF. The CDR3, as DNA: TGCAGCGTTGAAAGGGACATTAGCACAGATACGCAGTATTTT.

The genes are TRBV11-2 and TRBJ1-2; 8 bases align to TRBD1. This CDR3 has 14 amino acids. Germline V CDR1 and CDR2: SGHAT, FQNNGV. Trimming took 5 bases from V and 4 from J; bases not matched to a gene: 6. The CDR3 region has the DNA TGTGCCAGCAGCCTCGGACAGGGACCCTATGGCTACACCTTC. Translation gives CASSLGQGPYGYTF. Drawing the rest from reference TRBV11-2 and TRBJ1-2, the complete variable domain is EAGVAQSPRYKIIEKRQSVAFWCNPISGHATLYWYQQILGQGPKLLIQFQNNGVVDDSQLPKDRFSAERLKGVDSTLKIQPAKLEDSAVYLCASSLGQGPYGYTFGSGTRLTVV.

The rearrangement links TRBV6-1 to TRBJ1-4, with 9 nucleotides matching TRBD1. Germline V gives CDR1 MNHNS, CDR2 SASEGT. This CDR3 spans 18 amino acids. J was trimmed by 4 bases and V by 4 bases; bases with no gene match: 13. CDR3 DNA sequence: TGTGCCAGCAGTGGCCCTATAGGACAGGGGCCGGATAATGAAAAACTGTTTTTT. Translating it yields CASSGPIGQGPDNEKLFF.

The chain is built from TRBV4-1 and TRBJ2-3, with D hard to call. The CDR3 runs 13 residues. CDR1 is MGHRA and CDR2 is YSYEKL in the germline V gene. V was trimmed by 0 bases and J by 7 bases, leaving 8 bases between them. The CDR3 loop is CASSQDRRNTQYF. Here the CDR3 DNA reads TGCGCCAGCAGCCAAGATCGGCGGAATACGCAGTATTTT.

The chain has TRBV28 and TRBJ1-2; 7 nucleotides match TRBD1. Germline V lookup: CDR1 MDHEN, CDR2 SYDVKM. J lost 3 bases, V lost 3 bases, and 4 bases had no gene match. The CDR3 has 14 residues. CDR3 in DNA: TGTGCCAGCAGTTTGGGACAGCAGGACTATGGCTACACCTTC. Protein product: CASSLGQQDYGYTF.

The chain carries TRBV2 and TRBJ1-5; D remains ambiguous. V was cut by 5 bases and J by 0 bases, with 8 bases left in between. Per germline, CDR1 SNHLY and CDR2 FYNNEI. The CDR3 has 14 amino acids. CDR3: CASSYENSNQPQHF. CDR3 coding DNA: TGTGCCAGCAGTTATGAGAATAGCAATCAGCCCCAGCATTTT.

The gene calls are TRBV4-1 and TRBJ1-2; TRBD1 aligns across 8 bases. The trim removed 0 bases at V and 8 bases at J, leaving 8 bases unmatched. The germline V gene encodes CDR1 MGHRA and CDR2 YSYEKL. The CDR3 length is 15 residues. As DNA, the CDR3 is TGCGCCAGCAGCCAAGAGTCACAGGGGGTGGGGGGCTACACCTTC. This translates into CASSQESQGVGGYTF.

The rearrangement joins TRBV9 to TRBJ2-1, with 12 bases identical to TRBD1. CDR3 length: 15 residues. Germline trimming cut 4 bases from V and 7 bases from J; bases unmatched to any gene: 6. CDR1 is SGDLS and CDR2 is YYNGEE in the germline V gene. DNA for the CDR3: TGTGCCAGCAGCCTGGGACAGGGGGCAGGAAATGAGCAGTTCTTC. Translation gives CASSLGQGAGNEQFF.

The V call is TRBV18, the J call TRBJ1-1; D is unresolved. V was trimmed by 2 bases and J by 0 bases, leaving 10 bases between them. In germline, CDR1 is KGHSH, CDR2 LQKENI. The CDR3 spans 15 residues. The CDR3 DNA sequence: TGTGCCAGCTCACCAACAGCCAACATGAACACTGAAGCTTTCTTT. Protein sequence: CASSPTANMNTEAFF.

The chain carries TRBV28 and TRBJ2-1; 7 positions agree with TRBD2. Per the germline V gene, CDR1 is MDHEN and CDR2 is SYDVKM. This CDR3 has 13 amino acids. Losses at the gene ends were 3 bases for V and 7 bases for J; bases not matched to a gene: 3. The CDR3 here is CASSFGGENEQFF. CDR3 in DNA: TGTGCCAGCAGTTTTGGGGGGGAAAATGAGCAGTTCTTC.